The present entry profiles one T cell receptor beta chain with its context. Its antigen is not known. This sample is part of a study of radiotherapy plus CTLA-4 blockade in lung cancer. The study, taken as a whole, reports: Best predicting response, reportedly, were early blood T cell clone dynamics, with interferon-beta. After treatment with radiotherapy plus ipilimumab, TCR clones that came from the tumor expanded in blood.

Profiled with immunoSEQ multiplex PCR; TCRdb holds only in-frame clones, not every one. In the table there are around 20,000 clones, roughly 82% of which are singletons. The CDR3 sequence is 14 residues long. Germline V gene lookup returns CDR1 SGHTA and CDR2 FQGNSA. The V segment lost 0 bases and the J segment 3 bases; nucleotides outside the gene matches: 2. This receptor was identified in a human donor with non-small cell lung cancer whose response to radiotherapy plus ipilimumab could not be evaluated. The sample here was peripheral blood, taken from a patient treated with radiotherapy plus ipilimumab. This chain links TRBV7-2 with TRBJ2-7; TRBD2 aligns across 7 bases. CDR3 residues: CASSLAGGSYEQYF. The CDR3 bases are TGTGCCAGCAGCTTAGCGGGCGGGAGCTACGAGCAGTACTTC.